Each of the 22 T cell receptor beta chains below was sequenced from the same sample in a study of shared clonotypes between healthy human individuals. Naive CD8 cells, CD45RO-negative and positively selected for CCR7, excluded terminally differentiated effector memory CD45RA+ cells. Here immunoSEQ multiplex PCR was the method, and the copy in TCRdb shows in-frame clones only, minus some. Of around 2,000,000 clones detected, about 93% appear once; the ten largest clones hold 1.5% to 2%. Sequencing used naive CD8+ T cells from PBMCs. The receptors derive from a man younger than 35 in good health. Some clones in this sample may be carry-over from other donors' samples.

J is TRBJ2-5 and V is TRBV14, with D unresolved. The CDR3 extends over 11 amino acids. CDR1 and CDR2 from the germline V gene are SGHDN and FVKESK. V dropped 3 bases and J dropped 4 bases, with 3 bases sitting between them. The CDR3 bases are TGTGCCAGCAGCCACGGAGAGACCCAGTACTTC. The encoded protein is CASSHGETQYF.

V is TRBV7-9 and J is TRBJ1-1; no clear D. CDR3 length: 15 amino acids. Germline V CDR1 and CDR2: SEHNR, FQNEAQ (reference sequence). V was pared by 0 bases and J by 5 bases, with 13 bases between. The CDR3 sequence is CASSLAVGLGTEAFF. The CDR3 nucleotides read TGTGCCAGCAGCTTAGCGGTAGGGTTGGGTACTGAAGCTTTCTTT.

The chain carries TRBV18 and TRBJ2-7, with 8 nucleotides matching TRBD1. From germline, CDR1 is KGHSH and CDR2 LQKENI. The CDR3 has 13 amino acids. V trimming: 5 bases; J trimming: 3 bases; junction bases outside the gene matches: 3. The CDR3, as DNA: TGTGCCAGCTCAGAGGACAGGGTCTACGAGCAGTACTTC. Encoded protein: CASSEDRVYEQYF.

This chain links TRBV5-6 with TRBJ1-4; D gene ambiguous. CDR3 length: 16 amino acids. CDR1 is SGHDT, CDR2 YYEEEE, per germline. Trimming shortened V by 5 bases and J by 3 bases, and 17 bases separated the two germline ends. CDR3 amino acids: CASSLQWSGSNEKLFF. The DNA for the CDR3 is TGTGCCAGCAGTCTCCAATGGAGCGGATCTAATGAAAAACTGTTTTTT.

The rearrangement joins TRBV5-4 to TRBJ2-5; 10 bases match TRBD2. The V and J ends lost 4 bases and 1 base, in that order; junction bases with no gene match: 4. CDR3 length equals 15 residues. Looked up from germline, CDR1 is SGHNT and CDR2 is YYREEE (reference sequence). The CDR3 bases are TGTGCCAGCAGCCCCTGGACTAGCGGCCAAGAGACCCAGTACTTC. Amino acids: CASSPWTSGQETQYF.

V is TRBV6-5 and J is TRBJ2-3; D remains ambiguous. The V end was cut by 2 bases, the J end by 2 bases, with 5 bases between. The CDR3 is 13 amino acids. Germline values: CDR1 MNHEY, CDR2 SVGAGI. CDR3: CASSYENTDTQYF. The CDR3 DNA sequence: TGTGCCAGCAGTTACGAGAACACAGATACGCAGTATTTT.

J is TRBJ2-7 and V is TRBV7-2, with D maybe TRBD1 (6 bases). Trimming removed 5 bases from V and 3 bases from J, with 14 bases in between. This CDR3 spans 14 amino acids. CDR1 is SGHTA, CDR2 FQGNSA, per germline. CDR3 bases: TGTGCCAGCAGCACCTCAGTAGGGGGCTACGAGCAGTACTTC. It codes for CASSTSVGGYEQYF. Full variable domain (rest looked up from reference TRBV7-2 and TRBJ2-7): GAGVSQSPSNKVTEKGKDVELRCDPISGHTALYWYRQSLGQGLEFLIYFQGNSAPDKSGLPSDRFSAERTGGSVSTLTIQRTQQEDSAVYLCASSTSVGGYEQYFGPGTRLTVT.

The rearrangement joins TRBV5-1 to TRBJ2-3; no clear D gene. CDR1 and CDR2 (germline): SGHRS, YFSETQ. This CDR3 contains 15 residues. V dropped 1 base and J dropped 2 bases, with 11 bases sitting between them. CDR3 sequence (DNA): TGCGCCAGCAGCTTGACAGACTTATCCACAGATACGCAGTATTTT. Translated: CASSLTDLSTDTQYF.

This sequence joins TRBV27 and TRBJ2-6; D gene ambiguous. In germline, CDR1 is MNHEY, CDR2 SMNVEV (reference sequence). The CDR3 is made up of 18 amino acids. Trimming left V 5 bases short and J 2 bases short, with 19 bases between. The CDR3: CASSPLHLGLAGANVLTF. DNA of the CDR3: TGTGCCAGCAGTCCCCTACACCTCGGCCTAGCTGGGGCCAACGTCCTGACTTTC.

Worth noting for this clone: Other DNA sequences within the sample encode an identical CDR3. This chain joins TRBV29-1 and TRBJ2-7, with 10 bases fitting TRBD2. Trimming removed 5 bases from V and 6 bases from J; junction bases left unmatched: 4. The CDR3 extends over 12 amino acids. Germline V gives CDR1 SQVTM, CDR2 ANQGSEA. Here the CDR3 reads CSVRASGSEQYF. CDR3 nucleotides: TGCAGCGTTCGGGCTAGCGGGAGCGAGCAGTACTTC.

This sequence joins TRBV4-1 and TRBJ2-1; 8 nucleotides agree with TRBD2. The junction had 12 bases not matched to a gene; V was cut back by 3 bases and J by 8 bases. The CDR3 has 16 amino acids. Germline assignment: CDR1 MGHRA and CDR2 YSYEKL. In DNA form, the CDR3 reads TGCGCCAGCAGCCACCTCAATAGGGGACTAGATCATGAGCAGTTCTTC. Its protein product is CASSHLNRGLDHEQFF.

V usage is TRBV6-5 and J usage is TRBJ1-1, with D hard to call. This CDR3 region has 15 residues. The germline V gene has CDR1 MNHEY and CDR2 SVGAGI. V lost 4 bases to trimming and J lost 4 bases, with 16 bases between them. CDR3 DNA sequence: TGTGCCAGCAGTTTTGGACGGTGGGAACGCACTGAAGCTTTCTTT. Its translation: CASSFGRWERTEAFF.

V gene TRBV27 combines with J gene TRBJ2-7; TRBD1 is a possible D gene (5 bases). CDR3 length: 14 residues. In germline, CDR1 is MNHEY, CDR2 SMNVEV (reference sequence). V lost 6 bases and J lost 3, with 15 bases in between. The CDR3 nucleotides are TGTGCCAGCAGCCCTACAGGCCTTAACTACGAGCAGTACTTC. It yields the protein CASSPTGLNYEQYF.

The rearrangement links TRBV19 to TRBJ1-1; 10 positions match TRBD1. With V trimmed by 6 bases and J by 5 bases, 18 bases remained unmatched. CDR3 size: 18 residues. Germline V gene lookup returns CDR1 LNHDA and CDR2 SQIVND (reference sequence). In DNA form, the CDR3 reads TGTGCCAGTAGCATTGTTTATCGGGACAGGGGACTGGGTACTGAAGCTTTCTTT. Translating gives CASSIVYRDRGLGTEAFF.

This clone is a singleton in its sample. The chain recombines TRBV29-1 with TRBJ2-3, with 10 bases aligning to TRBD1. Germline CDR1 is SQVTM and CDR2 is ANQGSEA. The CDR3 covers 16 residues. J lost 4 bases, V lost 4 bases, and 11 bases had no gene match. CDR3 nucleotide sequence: TGCAGCGTTGTAAGTAGGGACAGGGGACCGGCAGATACGCAGTATTTT. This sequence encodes CSVVSRDRGPADTQYF.

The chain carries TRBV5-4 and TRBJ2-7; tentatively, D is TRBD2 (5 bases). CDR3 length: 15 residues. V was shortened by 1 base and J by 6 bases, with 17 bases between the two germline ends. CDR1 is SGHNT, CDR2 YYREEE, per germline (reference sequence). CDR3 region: CASSLLFEGVVEQYF. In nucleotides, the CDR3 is TGTGCCAGCAGCTTGTTGTTTGAGGGAGTTGTCGAGCAGTACTTC.

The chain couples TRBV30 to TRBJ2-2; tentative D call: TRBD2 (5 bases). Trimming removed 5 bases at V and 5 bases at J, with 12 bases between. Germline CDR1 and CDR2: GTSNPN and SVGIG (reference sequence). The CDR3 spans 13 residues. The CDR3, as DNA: TGTGCCTGGGATGGCGGCGGGACCGGGGAGCTGTTTTTT. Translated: CAWDGGGTGELFF.

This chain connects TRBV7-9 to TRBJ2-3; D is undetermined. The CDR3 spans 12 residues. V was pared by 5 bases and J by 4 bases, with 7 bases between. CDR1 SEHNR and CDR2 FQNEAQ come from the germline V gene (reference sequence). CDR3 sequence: CASSPTADTQYF. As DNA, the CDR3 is TGTGCCAGCAGCCCAACTGCAGATACGCAGTATTTT.

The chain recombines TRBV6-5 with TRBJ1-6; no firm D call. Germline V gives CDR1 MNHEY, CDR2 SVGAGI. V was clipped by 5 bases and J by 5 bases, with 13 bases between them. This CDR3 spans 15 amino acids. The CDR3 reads CASSPLGIHNSPLHF. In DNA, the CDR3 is TGTGCCAGCAGTCCCCTCGGCATTCATAATTCACCCCTCCACTTT.

The CDR3 DNA follows: TGTGCCAGCAGCGCGTATACAGTGGATACGCAGTATTTT. This gives the protein CASSAYTVDTQYF. The chain carries TRBV9 and TRBJ2-3; D gene ambiguous. V shed 3 bases and J shed 6 bases, with 11 bases lying between them. Germline V gene sequence: CDR1 SGDLS, CDR2 YYNGEE. The CDR3 contains 13 residues.

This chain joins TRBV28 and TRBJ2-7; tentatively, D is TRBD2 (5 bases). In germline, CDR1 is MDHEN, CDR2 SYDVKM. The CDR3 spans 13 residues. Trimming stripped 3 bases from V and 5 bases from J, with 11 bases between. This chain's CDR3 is CASSFRSGNEQYF. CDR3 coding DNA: TGTGCCAGCAGTTTTCGGTCCGGGAACGAGCAGTACTTC.

CDR3 coding DNA: TGTGCCAGCAGGCTAATCTACCCGAACACCGGGGAGCTGTTTTTT. Residues: CASRLIYPNTGELFF. The J gene is TRBJ2-2, the V gene TRBV27; D unresolved. V was pared by 6 bases and J by 0 bases, with 11 bases between. Germline V lookup: CDR1 MNHEY, CDR2 SMNVEV (reference sequence). This CDR3 is built from 15 residues.